This T cell receptor (beta chain) is from a study of multiple sclerosis patients with progressive multifocal leukoencephalopathy. General observations from the study: Lower normalized Shannon entropy suggested reduced TRB diversity in most PML patients. Clones expanded at PML were already present before and during natalizumab.

Time point in this sample: time of PML onset. As concerns this clone: Its antigen remains unknown.

Sequencing used immunoSEQ multiplex PCR; TCRdb keeps in-frame clones, though not all of them. The sample lists tens of thousands of clones; more than 80% were seen once. Deletions cut 3 bases from V and 5 bases from J, with 16 bases between. The CDR3 covers 15 residues. Germline V gives CDR1 SGHDN, CDR2 FVKESK. The clonotype was recovered from a woman aged 30 to 39 with progressive multifocal leukoencephalopathy. This chain links TRBV14 with TRBJ1-1; D is perhaps TRBD1 (6 bases). The sample in question was PBMCs, obtained from a patient treated with natalizumab. CDR3 sequence reads: CASSQAYREGTEAFF. CDR3 in DNA: TGTGCCAGCAGCCAGGCCTACAGGGAGGGGACTGAAGCTTTCTTT.